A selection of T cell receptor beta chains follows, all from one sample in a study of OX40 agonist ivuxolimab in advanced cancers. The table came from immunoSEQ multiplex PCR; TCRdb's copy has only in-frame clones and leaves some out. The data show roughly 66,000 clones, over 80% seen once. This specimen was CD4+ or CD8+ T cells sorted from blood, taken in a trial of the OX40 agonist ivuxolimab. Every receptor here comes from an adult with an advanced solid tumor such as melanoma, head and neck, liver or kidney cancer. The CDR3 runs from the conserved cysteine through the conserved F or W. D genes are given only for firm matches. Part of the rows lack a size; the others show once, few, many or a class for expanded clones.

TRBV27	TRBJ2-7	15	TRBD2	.	TGTGCCAGCAGTTTCGTCGGACTAGCGGGTAACGAGCAGTACTTC	CASSFVGLAGNEQYF
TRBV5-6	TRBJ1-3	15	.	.	TGTGCCAGCAGCCGGACAGATTTCTCTGGAAACACCATATATTTT	CASSRTDFSGNTIYF
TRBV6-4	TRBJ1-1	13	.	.	TGTGCCAGCAGTGAACAGGCGAACACTGAAGCTTTCTTT	CASSEQANTEAFF
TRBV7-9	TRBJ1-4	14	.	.	TGTGCCAGCAGCTGGACACCAACTAATGAAAAACTGTTTTTT	CASSWTPTNEKLFF
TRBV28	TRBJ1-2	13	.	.	TGTGCCAGCAGTTTAGGGCCCCAGGGGGGCTACACCTTC	CASSLGPQGGYTF
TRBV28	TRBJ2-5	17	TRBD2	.	TGTGCCAGCAGTTCCCTGGTGGGGACTAGAATCCAAGAGACCCAGTACTTC	CASSSLVGTRIQETQYF
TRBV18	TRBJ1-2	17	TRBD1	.	TGTGCCAGCTCACCGTGGACAGGGGGCGCGAACAGGCCTGGCTACACCTTC	CASSPWTGGANRPGYTF
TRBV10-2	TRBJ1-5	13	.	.	TGCGCCAGCAGTGAGCCGTTGGGTCAGCCCCAGCATTTT	CASSEPLGQPQHF
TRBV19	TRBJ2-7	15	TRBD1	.	TGTGCCAGTAGTATACCGACAGGGGGAGGCTACGAGCAGTACTTC	CASSIPTGGGYEQYF
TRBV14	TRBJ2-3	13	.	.	TGTGCCAGCAGCCAACCCCCGGCAGATACGCAGTATTTT	CASSQPPADTQYF
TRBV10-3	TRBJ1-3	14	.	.	TGTGCCATCAGGGAAGAGAGGTCTGGAAACACCATATATTTT	CAIREERSGNTIYF
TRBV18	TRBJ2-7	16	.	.	TGTGCCAGCTCACCAAACCTTAAGACAGGTACCTACGAGCAGTACTTC	CASSPNLKTGTYEQYF
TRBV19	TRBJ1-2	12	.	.	TGTGCCAGTAGTAGGACTGCCCATGGCTACACCTTC	CASSRTAHGYTF
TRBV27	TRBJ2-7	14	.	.	TGTGCCAGCTGGACCAGGGGCCCAGCCTACGAGCAGTACTTC	CASWTRGPAYEQYF
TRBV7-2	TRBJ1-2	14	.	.	TGTGCCAGCAGCTTAGCGAGTTGGGCTAATGGCTACACCTTC	CASSLASWANGYTF
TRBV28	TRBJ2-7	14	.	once	TGTGCCAGCAGCGCCCCCGTGGGGGTAGACGAGCAGTACTTC	CASSAPVGVDEQYF
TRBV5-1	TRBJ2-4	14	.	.	TGCGCCAGCAGCTTGGAGGGACAAGGAAACATTCAGTACTTC	CASSLEGQGNIQYF
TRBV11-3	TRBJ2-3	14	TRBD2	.	TGTGCCAGCAGCAGGACTAGCGTTGCAGATACGCAGTATTTT	CASSRTSVADTQYF
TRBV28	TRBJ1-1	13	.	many	TGTGCCAGCAGTTTGGCTATGAACACTGAAGCTTTCTTT	CASSLAMNTEAFF
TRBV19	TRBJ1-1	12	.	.	TGTGCCAGTAGAGCCGGGGACACTGAAGCTTTCTTT	CASRAGDTEAFF
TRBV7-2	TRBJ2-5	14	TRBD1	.	TGTGCCAGCAGTCACACAGGGGAGAAAGAGACCCAGTACTTC	CASSHTGEKETQYF
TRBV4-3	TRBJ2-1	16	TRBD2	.	TGCGCCAGCAGCCAAGAAGACGGGAGGGCCTACAATGAGCAGTTCTTC	CASSQEDGRAYNEQFF
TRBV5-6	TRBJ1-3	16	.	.	TGTGCCAGCAGCTTGGTTGGACAGCAGTTCGGAAACACCATATATTTT	CASSLVGQQFGNTIYF
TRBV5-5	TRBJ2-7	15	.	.	TGTGCCAGCAGCTTGGACCCGGGGGCTATCTACGAGCAGTACTTC	CASSLDPGAIYEQYF
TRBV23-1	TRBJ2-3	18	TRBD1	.	TGCGCCAGCAGTCTGGAGGGGACAGGGCCCCCGCGGACAGATACGCAGTATTTT	CASSLEGTGPPRTDTQYF
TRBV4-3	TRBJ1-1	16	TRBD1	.	TGCGCCAGCAGCCAAGCGATGACAGGGACGAACACTGAAGCTTTCTTT	CASSQAMTGTNTEAFF
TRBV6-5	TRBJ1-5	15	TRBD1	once	TGTGCCAGCAGTTACTCGAGCCAGGGGGACCAGCCCCAGCATTTT	CASSYSSQGDQPQHF
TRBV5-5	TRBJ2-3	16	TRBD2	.	TGTGCCAGCAGCGAAATAGCGGGAACTAGCACAGATACGCAGTATTTT	CASSEIAGTSTDTQYF
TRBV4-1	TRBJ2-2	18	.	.	TGCGCCAGCAGCCCTTGGGGAACTAGCCCGATGAACACCGGGGAGCTGTTTTTT	CASSPWGTSPMNTGELFF
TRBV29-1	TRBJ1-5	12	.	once	TGCAGCGTTCAGGATGCAACTCAGCCCCAGCATTTT	CSVQDATQPQHF
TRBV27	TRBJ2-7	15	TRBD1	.	TGTGCCAGCAGTGCTTCGAGGGACAGAGCCTACGAGCAGTACTTC	CASSASRDRAYEQYF
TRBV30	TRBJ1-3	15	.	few	TGTGCCTGGAGTCGCGGGGGGTTCTCTGGAAACACCATATATTTT	CAWSRGGFSGNTIYF
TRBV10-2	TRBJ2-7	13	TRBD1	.	TGCGCCAGCGGCCGGGACAGCCCCTACGAGCAGTACTTC	CASGRDSPYEQYF
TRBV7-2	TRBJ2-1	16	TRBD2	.	TGTGCCAGCAGCTTAGGGATAGCGGGAGGGCCCAATGAGCAGTTCTTC	CASSLGIAGGPNEQFF
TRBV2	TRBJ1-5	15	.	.	TGTGCCAGCAGTGAGGGGAGGGGAGCAATCATGGGCCAGCATTTT	CASSEGRGAIMGQHF
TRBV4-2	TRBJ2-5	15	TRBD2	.	TGTGCCAGCAGCCAAACTAGCGGGAGTGGAGAGACCCAGTACTTC	CASSQTSGSGETQYF
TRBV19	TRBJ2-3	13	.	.	TGTGCCACCTCGGCCGGAGGCGTAGATACGCAGTATTTT	CATSAGGVDTQYF
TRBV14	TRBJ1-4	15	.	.	TGTGCCAGCAGCCCCGAAAGGGGGATCCGCGAAAAACTGTTTTTT	CASSPERGIREKLFF
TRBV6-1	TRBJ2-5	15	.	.	TGTGCCAGCACTGAGGGGGGGGTGGTCGGCGAGACCCAGTACTTC	CASTEGGVVGETQYF
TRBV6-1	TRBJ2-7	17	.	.	TGTGCCAGCAGTGAAATAAAGAACAGCGTTTTGCCACTCGAGCAGTACTTC	CASSEIKNSVLPLEQYF
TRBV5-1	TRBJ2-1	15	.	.	TGCGCCAGCAGCTCCCAGGGGTTGCGGTACAATGAGCAGTTCTTC	CASSSQGLRYNEQFF
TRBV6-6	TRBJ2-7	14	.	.	TGTGCCAGCAGCCGTAACAGGGTAGAAGACGAGCAGTACTTC	CASSRNRVEDEQYF
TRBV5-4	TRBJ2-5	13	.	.	TGTGCCAGCAGCTTGTCCTTCCAAGAGACCCAGTACTTC	CASSLSFQETQYF
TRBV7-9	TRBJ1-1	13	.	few	TGTGCCAGCAGCCCGAGCGGGGGTACTGAAGCTTTCTTT	CASSPSGGTEAFF
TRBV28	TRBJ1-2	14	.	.	TGTGCCAGCAGCACCCCCGGGGACCTCTATGGCTACACCTTC	CASSTPGDLYGYTF
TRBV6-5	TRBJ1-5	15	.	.	TGTGCCAGCAGCCCTTACGGACGGGGGAATCAGCCCCAGCATTTT	CASSPYGRGNQPQHF
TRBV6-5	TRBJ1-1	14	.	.	TGTGCCAGCAGTTTTCAGGGGCCGAACACTGAAGCTTTCTTT	CASSFQGPNTEAFF
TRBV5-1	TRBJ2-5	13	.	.	TGCGCCAGCAGCTCGGTCCTCCAAGAGACCCAGTACTTC	CASSSVLQETQYF
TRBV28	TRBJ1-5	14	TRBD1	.	TGTGCCAGCAGTTTATACAGGGGCCCTCAGCCCCAGCATTTT	CASSLYRGPQPQHF
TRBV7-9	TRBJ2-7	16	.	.	TGTGCCAGCAGCTTAGGTTTCAGTGGGGGAGGCTACGAGCAGTACTTC	CASSLGFSGGGYEQYF
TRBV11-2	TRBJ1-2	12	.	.	TGTGCCAGCAGCGAGGCGGGGAATGGCTACACCTTC	CASSEAGNGYTF
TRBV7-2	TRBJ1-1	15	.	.	TGTGCCAGCAGCTTAGGTTCAGGGTTGAACACTGAAGCTTTCTTT	CASSLGSGLNTEAFF